Below, 23 T cell receptor beta chains from the same sample are listed, as sequenced in a study of blood T cell repertoires in COVID-19. TCRdb keeps only in-frame clones here, not all; method: immunoSEQ multiplex PCR. The sample includes some 370,000 clones, roughly 90% seen only once; the top ten take more than 0.95%. Sequences were obtained from peripheral blood. The receptors were gathered from a man between 35 and 55 years old with acute or convalescent COVID-19.

The rearrangement joins TRBV9 to TRBJ1-2, with 7 bases fitting TRBD1. The germline CDR1 and CDR2 sequences are SGDLS and YYNGEE. Trimming at V came to 0 bases and at J to 8 bases, leaving 7 bases not matched to a gene. CDR3 size: 14 residues. CDR3 region: CASSVGPGGQGYTF. As DNA, the CDR3 is TGTGCCAGCAGCGTAGGTCCAGGGGGACAAGGCTACACCTTC.

This chain uses TRBV2 with TRBJ1-4; D may be TRBD1 (6 bases). V was pared by 6 bases and J by 4 bases, with 15 bases between. From germline, CDR1 is SNHLY and CDR2 FYNNEI. CDR3 size: 15 residues. The CDR3 region is CASRGGGSSNEKLFF. CDR3 in DNA: TGTGCCAGCAGGGGAGGGGGTTCAAGTAATGAAAAACTGTTTTTT.

J is TRBJ1-1 and V is TRBV6-5; D is undetermined. From germline, CDR1 is MNHEY and CDR2 SVGAGI. With 7 bases removed from V and 5 bases from J, the gap between germline ends came to 17 bases. The CDR3 extends over 14 amino acids. CDR3 coding DNA: TGTGCCAGCAAACGGACGGACGCGGGTACTGAAGCTTTCTTT. Protein sequence: CASKRTDAGTEAFF.

CDR3 sequence: CASSQNRNSGNTIYF. The CDR3 DNA follows: TGTGCCAGCAGCCAGAACAGAAACTCTGGAAACACCATATATTTT. This chain connects TRBV6-5 to TRBJ1-3; D uncertain. The CDR3 extends over 15 amino acids. Germline-derived CDR1 and CDR2 are MNHEY and SVGAGI. Deletions cut 6 bases from V and 0 bases from J, with 12 bases between.

The chain employs TRBV28 and TRBJ1-1; D may be TRBD1 (5 bases). V lost 2 bases to trimming and J lost 0 bases, with 10 bases between them. CDR3 length: 15 amino acids. CDR1 is MDHEN, CDR2 SYDVKM, per germline. CDR3 sequence: CASSLIYRLNTEAFF. CDR3 in DNA: TGTGCCAGCAGTTTAATCTACAGGTTGAACACTGAAGCTTTCTTT. The full variable domain, with the rest looked up from reference TRBV28 and TRBJ1-1, is DVKVTQSSRYLVKRTGEKVFLECVQDMDHENMFWYRQDPGLGLRLIYFSYDVKMKEKGDIPEGYSVSREKKERFSLILESASTNQTSMYLCASSLIYRLNTEAFFGQGTRLTVV.

This clone was recorded only once. The germline gene is not matched at one end of the junction; a read error may be the cause. The rearrangement uses TRBV28 and TRBJ1-1; D gene unclear. Germline V CDR1 and CDR2: MDHEN, SYDVKM. The CDR3 loop spans 13 amino acids. CDR3 protein: CASSLPTLRRVTW. CDR3 DNA sequence: TGTGCCAGCAGTTTACCCACTCTCCGGCGGGTCACATGG.

This clone was detected only a few times. V is TRBV15 and J is TRBJ1-3; D gene ambiguous. The V gene's germline CDR1 is LNHNV and CDR2 YYDKDF (reference sequence). This CDR3 spans 19 amino acids. V lost 0 bases and J 2 bases, leaving 20 bases between the germline ends. CDR3 bases: TGTGCCACCAGCAGAGATCGCGGTGAAAGCCACTTTCCTGGAAACACCATATATTTT. It specifies CATSRDRGESHFPGNTIYF.

This chain joins TRBV27 and TRBJ2-1; maybe TRBD2 (6 bases). V was clipped by 4 bases and J by 3 bases, with 13 bases between them. The CDR3 consists of 15 residues. CDR1 is MNHEY, CDR2 SMNVEV, per germline (reference sequence). The CDR3 DNA reads TGTGCCAGCAGTTCCGAGGCTAGCGTCTACAATGAGCAGTTCTTC. The encoded protein is CASSSEASVYNEQFF.

The chain links TRBV29-1 to TRBJ1-2, with 8 nucleotides matching TRBD1. After removal of 2 bases from V and 3 bases from J, the junction contained 8 bases not matched to a gene. The CDR3 loop spans 15 amino acids. Germline V lookup: CDR1 SQVTM, CDR2 ANQGSEA. CDR3 region: CSVEPGTGVDYGYTF. The CDR3 DNA reads TGCAGCGTTGAACCTGGGACAGGTGTCGACTATGGCTACACCTTC.

The chain has TRBV9 and TRBJ2-6; D is possibly TRBD2 (6 bases). V gave up 6 bases and J gave up 0 bases, with 13 bases separating them. CDR1 is SGDLS and CDR2 is YYNGEE in the germline V gene. The CDR3 is 16 residues long. The CDR3 loop reads CASMEGRSSGANVLTF. As DNA, the CDR3 is TGTGCCAGCATGGAGGGACGGAGCTCTGGGGCCAACGTCCTGACTTTC.

The CDR3 sequence is CASSFSKSNEQFF. DNA of the CDR3: TGTGCCAGCAGTTTTAGCAAGAGCAATGAGCAGTTCTTC. The chain links TRBV27 to TRBJ2-1, with D unclear. Germline V gives CDR1 MNHEY, CDR2 SMNVEV (reference sequence). V shed 3 bases and J shed 6 bases, with 9 bases lying between them. This CDR3 has 13 residues.

Of note for this clone: Other DNA sequences of this sample code for an identical CDR3. The rearrangement joins TRBV7-9 to TRBJ2-2; 7 bases map to TRBD1. Per germline, CDR1 SEHNR and CDR2 FQNEAQ (reference sequence). The CDR3 has 16 residues. J gave up 2 bases and V 1 base, and 4 bases lay outside the gene matches. The CDR3 is CASSLGQGENTGELFF. CDR3 bases: TGTGCCAGCAGCTTAGGACAGGGAGAAAACACCGGGGAGCTGTTTTTT. Full variable domain (missing parts from reference TRBV7-9 and TRBJ2-2): DTGVSQNPRHKITKRGQNVTFRCDPISEHNRLYWYRQTLGQGPEFLTYFQNEAQLEKSRLLSDRFSAERPKGSFSTLEIQRTEQGDSAMYLCASSLGQGENTGELFFGEGSRLTVL.

This chain connects TRBV5-1 to TRBJ2-7; maybe TRBD2 (6 bases). The CDR3 contains 14 residues. The germline V and J ends were trimmed by 0 bases and 2 bases, with 9 bases remaining between them. Germline V gives CDR1 SGHRS, CDR2 YFSETQ. The CDR3 loop reads CASSLAGGPYEQYF. The CDR3 coding sequence is TGCGCCAGCAGCTTGGCCGGGGGACCCTACGAGCAGTACTTC.

The chain employs TRBV11-2 and TRBJ2-6; the D is unclear. This CDR3 contains 19 residues. V was shortened by 3 bases and J by 0 bases, with 18 bases between the two germline ends. The V gene's germline CDR1 is SGHAT and CDR2 FQNNGV. CDR3 in DNA: TGTGCCAGCAGCTTTTATTATGGAAACAGAAGCTCTGGGGCCAACGTCCTGACTTTC. Translated: CASSFYYGNRSSGANVLTF. Filled out from reference TRBV11-2 and TRBJ2-6, the complete variable domain reads EAGVAQSPRYKIIEKRQSVAFWCNPISGHATLYWYQQILGQGPKLLIQFQNNGVVDDSQLPKDRFSAERLKGVDSTLKIQPAKLEDSAVYLCASSFYYGNRSSGANVLTFGAGSRLTVL.

V usage is TRBV6-5 and J usage is TRBJ2-7; D not certain. Germline V gives CDR1 MNHEY, CDR2 SVGAGI. The CDR3 runs 15 residues. V was shortened by 2 bases and J by 0 bases, with 11 bases between the two germline ends. The CDR3 DNA is TGTGCCAGCAGTTACGGCCAGACGGGCTCCTACGAGCAGTACTTC. As protein: CASSYGQTGSYEQYF.

This chain uses TRBV7-2 with TRBJ2-1; 12 positions agree with TRBD1. The germline V gene has CDR1 SGHTA and CDR2 FQGNSA. The CDR3 is 15 amino acids. The junction had 8 bases not matched to a gene; V was cut back by 5 bases and J by 9 bases. In DNA form, the CDR3 reads TGTGCCAGCAGCCGGGGACAGGGGGCGGAGGGTGAGCAGTTCTTC. Protein product: CASSRGQGAEGEQFF.

The chain couples TRBV28 to TRBJ2-7, with 15 nucleotides matching TRBD2. The V segment lost 4 bases and the J segment 3 bases; nucleotides outside the gene matches: 4. The V gene's germline CDR1 is MDHEN and CDR2 SYDVKM. The CDR3 spans 16 residues. In DNA form, the CDR3 reads TGTGCCAGCAGTTCCGGGACTAGCGGGGGGATCTACGAGCAGTACTTC. This gives the protein CASSSGTSGGIYEQYF.

There are a few counts of this clone. This rearrangement joins TRBV12-3 or TRBV12-4 to TRBJ1-2; D may be TRBD1 (5 bases). CDR3 length: 12 residues. V was cut by 3 bases and J by 4 bases, with 6 bases left in between. The CDR3 loop reads CASSLTVYGYTF. The CDR3 DNA reads TGTGCCAGCAGTTTGACAGTCTATGGCTACACCTTC.

J is TRBJ2-7 and V is TRBV5-1, with TRBD2 identical over 10 bases. The germline CDR1 and CDR2 sequences are SGHRS and YFSETQ. This CDR3 is 15 amino acids long. The junction had 4 bases not matched to a gene; V was cut back by 4 bases and J by 0 bases. The CDR3 is CASSDGTSASYEQYF. The CDR3 region has the DNA TGCGCCAGCAGCGACGGGACTAGCGCCTCCTACGAGCAGTACTTC.

This clone has just one count. The chain combines TRBV5-4 with TRBJ1-3; D is unclear. Trimming took off 5 bases at V and 0 bases at J, with 18 bases between the two ends. This CDR3 contains 17 residues. Germline V gives CDR1 SGHNT, CDR2 YYREEE (reference sequence). The CDR3 region has the DNA TGTGCCAGCAGACCCCGAGGAGATTCGAGCTCTGGAAACACCATATATTTT. Amino acid sequence: CASRPRGDSSSGNTIYF.

This sequence joins TRBV5-1 and TRBJ1-1; D unclear. The germline V gene encodes CDR1 SGHRS and CDR2 YFSETQ. V was shortened by 3 bases and J by 1 base, with 13 bases between the two germline ends. There are 15 residues in the CDR3. The CDR3 here is CASSSTQDWNTEAFF. The CDR3 DNA follows: TGCGCCAGCAGCTCAACCCAGGACTGGAACACTGAAGCTTTCTTT.

The chain recombines TRBV12-3 or TRBV12-4 with TRBJ1-2; D remains ambiguous. The CDR3 extends over 12 amino acids. V dropped 6 bases and J dropped 4 bases, with 9 bases sitting between them. Here the CDR3 reads CASSPRSYGYTF. DNA for the CDR3: TGTGCCAGCAGCCCGAGGAGCTATGGCTACACCTTC.

The CDR3 DNA follows: TGTGCCAGCAGCTTATCCGGGACTAGTCACAATGAGCAGTTCTTC. It specifies CASSLSGTSHNEQFF. The chain couples TRBV11-2 to TRBJ2-1; TRBD2 matches at 8 bases. The J segment lost 5 bases and the V segment lost 2 bases, leaving 5 bases of the junction unmatched. Per germline, CDR1 SGHAT and CDR2 FQNNGV. CDR3 length: 15 residues.